Following are 21 T cell receptor beta chains from one sample sequenced in a study of breast tumors, draining lymph nodes, adjacent tissues. TCRdb re-called the multiplex PCR reads with MiXCR, one entry per CDR3 protein. The sample shows 150,000 to 200,000 distinct CDR3 sequences, approximately 33% of them seen only once. Samples came from axillary lymph nodes draining the breast cancer. Sequences were obtained from axillary lymph node tissue. The receptors stem from a female donor with breast cancer. Some clones in this sample may be carry-over from other donors' samples.

This chain connects TRBV7-9 to TRBJ2-5; 10 bases map to TRBD2. This CDR3 has 13 amino acids. CDR1 and CDR2 (germline): SEHNR, FQNEAQ (reference sequence). V lost 5 bases, J lost 14 bases, and 11 bases stayed unmatched. The CDR3 sequence: CASSPRTSGFSYF. The CDR3 DNA follows: TGTGCCAGCAGCCCCCGGACTAGCGGCTTCTCTTACTTC.

Of note for this clonotype: Germline and junction disagree at one end, which may indicate a read error. The chain couples TRBV7-3 to TRBJ2-1; 7 bases match TRBD1. This CDR3 comprises 14 residues. Germline V CDR1 and CDR2: SGHTA, FQGTGA. CDR3 nucleotides: TGTGCCAGCGGCTTAGATCAAGGGGGCAGTGAGCAGTTCTTC. Its protein is CASGLDQGGSEQFF.

V gene TRBV6-5 combines with J gene TRBJ2-1; tentatively, D is TRBD2 (6 bases). V gave up 0 bases and J gave up 6 bases, with 12 bases separating them. Germline CDR1 MNHEY, CDR2 SVGAGI. The CDR3 sequence is 15 residues long. CDR3 DNA: TGTGCCAGCAGTTACTCCAGACTAGAGGCCAATGAGCAGTTCTTC. Translated, it gives CASSYSRLEANEQFF.

This clonotype was counted ten times or more. The chain has TRBV6-5 and TRBJ2-2; D gene unclear. Germline CDR1 MNHEY, CDR2 SVGAGI. CDR3 length: 13 amino acids. V lost 2 bases, J lost 10 bases, and 11 bases lay in between. In nucleotides, the CDR3 is TGTGCCAGCAGTTACGATTCGCCCTCGGAGCTGTTTTTT. Protein: CASSYDSPSELFF.

This clonotype was observed many times. A much larger clone lies one base from this, so it may be a read error. The V and J genes are TRBV7-2 and TRBJ2-3; TRBD2 matches 10 bases. The germline V gene encodes CDR1 SGHTA and CDR2 FQGNSA. The CDR3 sequence is 17 residues long. Written as DNA, the CDR3 is TGTGCCAGCAGCTACGGTGGGAGTAGCGGGAGGTCAGATCCGCAGTATTTT. Translating it yields CASSYGGSSGRSDPQYF.

This clonotype appeared many times. The chain links TRBV24-1 to TRBJ2-1, with 7 bases that match TRBD2. Trimming took 5 bases from V and 8 from J; bases not matched to a gene: 5. This CDR3 spans 13 amino acids. Germline V gene lookup returns CDR1 KGHDR and CDR2 SFDVKD. CDR3 amino acids: CATSAGGSDEQFF. DNA of the CDR3: TGTGCCACCAGTGCCGGGGGGTCCGATGAGCAGTTCTTC.

This clonotype appeared many times. This chain connects TRBV2 to TRBJ1-2, with 11 bases that match TRBD1. Germline V gene sequence: CDR1 SNHLY, CDR2 FYNNEI. J was trimmed by 8 bases and V by 8 bases; bases with no gene match: 13. The CDR3 runs to 15 residues. CDR3 residues: CASSLLGQGVEGYTF. CDR3 DNA: TGTGCCAGCTCTCTTCTGGGACAGGGGGTCGAGGGCTACACCTTC. The full variable domain, completed using reference TRBV2 and TRBJ1-2, is EPEVTQTPSHQVTQMGQEVILRCVPISNHLYFYWYRQILGQKVEFLVSFYNNEISEKSEIFDDQFSVERPDGSNFTLKIRSTKLEDSAMYFCASSLLGQGVEGYTFGSGTRLTVV.

This clonotype appeared many times. This rearrangement joins TRBV2 to TRBJ2-1; 9 nucleotides match TRBD1. Germline loops: CDR1 SNHLY, CDR2 FYNNEI. The CDR3 sequence is 15 residues long. V lost 4 bases to trimming and J lost 3 bases; unmatched junction nucleotides: 4. The CDR3 is CASSAGDRVYNEQFF. In DNA form, the CDR3 reads TGTGCCAGCAGTGCCGGGGACAGGGTCTACAATGAGCAGTTCTTC.

The chain uses TRBV20-1 and TRBJ2-5; D may be TRBD2 (5 bases). Germline values: CDR1 DFQATT, CDR2 SNEGSKA (reference sequence). With 5 bases removed from V and 4 bases from J, the gap between germline ends came to 17 bases. This CDR3 spans 14 amino acids. The CDR3 nucleotides are TGCAGTGCTCCGAAGGCTAGCTCAGGAGAGACCCAGTACTTC. As protein: CSAPKASSGETQYF.

The chain has TRBV27 and TRBJ2-3; possible D gene TRBD2, 7 bases. The CDR3 spans 17 residues. In germline, CDR1 is MNHEY, CDR2 SMNVEV (reference sequence). Trimming removed 3 bases from V and 1 base from J, with 17 bases in between. The CDR3 sequence: CASSFIWGGGGTDTQYF. CDR3 sequence (DNA): TGTGCCAGCAGTTTTATTTGGGGAGGGGGGGGCACAGATACGCAGTATTTT.

A remark on this clonotype: An end of the junction differs from the germline gene, which may be a read error. The chain is built from TRBV20-1 and TRBJ1-2; 10 bases line up with TRBD1. The CDR3 runs to 12 residues. Germline CDR1 is DFQATT and CDR2 is SNEGSKA (reference sequence). In DNA, the CDR3 is TGCAGTGCCCGACAGGGGGCTAGGGGCTACCCCTTC. Translating it yields CSARQGARGYPF.

J is TRBJ2-5 and V is TRBV10-2; D may match TRBD1 or TRBD2 (5 bases each). CDR1 is WSHSY, CDR2 SAAADI, per germline. V was shortened by 7 bases and J by 2 bases, with 29 bases between the two germline ends. This CDR3 spans 19 amino acids. The CDR3 here is CASTRWGRLKGAEQETQYF. The CDR3 DNA follows: TGCGCCAGCACCCGATGGGGACGGCTAAAGGGTGCAGAACAAGAGACCCAGTACTTC.

This clonotype was counted many times. This rearrangement joins TRBV7-9 to TRBJ2-2, with TRBD2 matching over 14 bases. Germline V gene lookup returns CDR1 SEHNR and CDR2 FQNEAQ (reference sequence). Germline trimming cut 7 bases from V and 5 bases from J; bases unmatched to any gene: 9. This CDR3 has 17 amino acids. This chain's CDR3 is CASNDFGTSGSTGELFF. The CDR3 DNA is TGTGCCAGCAACGACTTCGGGACTAGCGGGAGTACCGGGGAGCTGTTTTTT.

This clonotype showed up many times. This sequence joins TRBV13 and TRBJ1-2, with D possibly matching TRBD1 (5 bases). The CDR3 runs 14 residues. Germline V gives CDR1 PRHDT, CDR2 FYEKMQ (reference sequence). The V and J ends lost 3 bases and 11 bases respectively, with 19 bases between them. As DNA, the CDR3 is TGTGCCAGCAGCTTTACTGGGACTGCTATGGGGTACACCTTC. This translates into CASSFTGTAMGYTF.

This clonotype came up many times. This rearrangement joins TRBV27 to TRBJ1-6; the D is unclear. The germline V gene encodes CDR1 MNHEY and CDR2 SMNVEV (reference sequence). This CDR3 is 15 amino acids long. V was trimmed by 6 bases and J by 8 bases, leaving 17 bases between them. The CDR3 loop reads CASRDQNLGDSPLHF. As DNA, the CDR3 is TGTGCCAGCAGGGATCAGAATTTAGGCGATTCACCCCTCCACTTT.

This clonotype occurred many times. The V call is TRBV5-6, the J call TRBJ1-5; D uncertain. There are 16 residues in the CDR3. Trimming cost V 5 bases and J 3 bases, with 18 bases left between them. Germline V gene data show CDR1 as SGHDT and CDR2 as YYEEEE. CDR3 protein: CASSMGVGSSNQPQHF. The DNA of the CDR3 is TGTGCCAGCAGTATGGGTGTGGGCAGCTCCAATCAGCCCCAGCATTTT.

This clonotype was picked up many times. A much larger clone is a single base away; this may be a read error. V usage is TRBV12-3 or TRBV12-4 and J usage is TRBJ2-5; TRBD1 is a possible D gene (6 bases). CDR3 size: 13 residues. V was cut by 5 bases and J by 3 bases, with 10 bases left in between. The CDR3: CASSHHREETQYF. The CDR3 bases are TGTGCCAGCAGTCACCACAGGGAAGAGACCCAGTACTTC.

This clonotype was counted many times. This chain connects TRBV5-6 to TRBJ1-2; D not certain. Looked up from germline, CDR1 is SGHDT and CDR2 is YYEEEE. Trimming took 0 bases from V and 8 from J, leaving 8 bases between them. The length of the CDR3 is 12 residues. The CDR3 loop reads CASSLGVSGYTF. The DNA for the CDR3 is TGTGCCAGCAGCTTGGGGGTTAGCGGCTACACCTTC. The whole variable domain, filled in from reference TRBV5-6 and TRBJ1-2, reads DAGVTQSPTHLIKTRGQQVTLRCSPKSGHDTVSWYQQALGQGPQFIFQYYEEEERQRGNFPDRFSGHQFPNYSSELNVNALLLGDSALYLCASSLGVSGYTFGSGTRLTVV.

This clonotype was observed many times. The J gene is TRBJ2-5, the V gene TRBV20-1; 7 bases line up with TRBD2. J gave up 5 bases and V 5 bases, and 14 bases lay outside the gene matches. This CDR3 comprises 15 residues. Germline CDR1 is DFQATT and CDR2 is SNEGSKA (reference sequence). CDR3 protein: CSAPIWREMEETQYF. Written as DNA, the CDR3 is TGCAGTGCTCCTATTTGGCGGGAGATGGAGGAGACCCAGTACTTC.

In this sample, this clonotype turned up a few times. V and J are TRBV15 and TRBJ1-1; the D is unclear. Trimming shortened V by 4 bases and J by 6 bases, and 9 bases separated the two germline ends. The CDR3 consists of 12 residues. CDR1 and CDR2 (germline): LNHNV, YYDKDF (reference sequence). CDR3 residues: CATSTRPAEAFF. The CDR3 DNA reads as TGTGCCACCAGCACCAGACCCGCTGAAGCTTTCTTT.

The chain has TRBV4-2 and TRBJ2-5, with TRBD1 matching over 7 bases. The V and J ends lost 0 bases and 4 bases, in that order; junction bases with no gene match: 5. Germline V lookup: CDR1 LGHNA, CDR2 YNFKEQ. This CDR3 has 15 amino acids. The CDR3 spells CASSQELAGGETQYF. The CDR3 region has the DNA TGTGCCAGCAGCCAAGAATTGGCAGGGGGAGAGACCCAGTACTTC.